The rows below give T cell receptor beta chains drawn from one sample of a study of early T cells in non-severe SARS-CoV-2 infection. TCRdb used MiXCR to reprocess the 5' RACE reads, holding one entry per CDR3 protein. The sample holds tens of thousands of distinct CDR3 sequences, approximately 13% seen once. The source was whole blood, collected at baseline. The receptors derive from an adult who was a healthcare worker with PCR-confirmed SARS-CoV-2 infection or an uninfected control (not recorded which). The CDR3 runs from the conserved cysteine through the conserved F or W. D genes are given only for firm matches. The size of a clone is reported for some rows only, either as once, few or many, or as a class for expanded clones.

d_call j_call cdr3_length v_call clone_size cdr3_aa cdr3_nt
TRBD1 TRBJ1-1 15 TRBV6-6 . CASSATGEYSVEAFF TGTGCCAGCAGCGCAACAGGGGAATACTCCGTGGAAGCTTTCTTT
TRBD1 TRBJ2-3 17 TRBV12-3/TRBV12-4 few CASSPGQGALGPNTQYF TGTGCCAGCAGTCCGGGACAGGGGGCCTTGGGGCCAAATACGCAGTATTTT
TRBD2 TRBJ2-7 14 TRBV29-1 few CSVVGGAGIDEQYF TGCAGCGTTGTGGGAGGGGCAGGGATCGACGAGCAGTACTTC
. TRBJ1-2 12 TRBV12-3/TRBV12-4 many CASSKRYYGYTF TGTGCCAGCAGTAAGCGGTACTATGGCTACACCTTC
TRBD2 TRBJ2-1 14 TRBV6-6 many CASTPSGRLQEQFF TGTGCCAGCACCCCTAGCGGCCGGCTACAGGAGCAGTTCTTC
. TRBJ2-4 15 TRBV20-1 many CSASILEGAKNIQYF TGCAGTGCTAGTATTCTGGAGGGGGCCAAAAACATTCAGTACTTC
TRBD1 TRBJ2-5 15 TRBV28 few CASNWGDRVAETQYF TGTGCCAGCAACTGGGGGGACAGGGTGGCAGAGACCCAGTACTTC
. TRBJ1-1 14 TRBV20-1 . CSALPPGRSTEAFF TGCAGTGCTCTCCCCCCGGGAAGGAGCACTGAAGCTTTCTTT
TRBD1 TRBJ2-5 17 TRBV6-5 . CASSYEYRDRGEETQYF TGTGCCAGCAGTTACGAGTACCGGGACAGGGGAGAAGAGACCCAGTACTTC
. TRBJ2-6 17 TRBV27 few CASSYRTASSGANVLTF TGTGCCAGCAGTTATCGGACTGCTAGCTCTGGGGCCAACGTCCTGACTTTC
. TRBJ2-6 14 TRBV7-9 . CASSVPSGANVLTF TGTGCCAGCAGCGTCCCGTCTGGGGCCAACGTCCTGACTTTC
. TRBJ2-7 12 TRBV7-2 few CASSSTGYEQYF TGTGCCAGCAGCTCCACCGGCTACGAGCAGTACTTC
. TRBJ2-3 15 TRBV6-6 . CASSYGGTSTDTQYF TGTGCCAGCAGTTACGGGGGGACTAGCACAGATACGCAGTATTTT
. TRBJ2-1 13 TRBV18 . CASSPGLDSEQFF TGTGCCAGCTCCCCAGGCTTAGACAGTGAGCAGTTCTTC
. TRBJ1-6 15 TRBV28 few CASREVGSNNSPLHF TGTGCCAGCAGGGAGGTGGGGTCCAATAATTCACCCCTCCACTTT
. TRBJ2-3 15 TRBV6-2/TRBV6-3 . CASSYTGGPTDTQYF TGTGCCAGCAGTTACACGGGTGGGCCCACAGATACGCAGTATTTT
TRBD1 TRBJ2-3 17 TRBV4-2 . CASSQVLGQGRTDTQYF TGTGCCAGCAGCCAAGTTCTGGGACAGGGGCGCACAGATACGCAGTATTTT
. TRBJ1-2 14 TRBV20-1 . CSARDDTTKEGYTF TGCAGTGCTAGAGACGACACCACAAAGGAAGGCTACACCTTC